Shown below are 25 T cell receptor beta chains from a single sample sequenced in a study of CD8+ T cells in alopecia areata. Investigators isolated RNA and reverse transcribed it into cDNA to act as the sequencing template. The table came from immunoSEQ multiplex PCR; TCRdb's copy has only in-frame clones and leaves some out. The sample has 150,000 to 200,000 clones; around three fifths are singletons. The starting material was CD4+ T cells sorted from blood, obtained at week 0. All receptors derive from a human donor with alopecia areata.

The V gene is TRBV5-1, the J gene TRBJ2-1; the match to TRBD2 covers 8 bases. Unmatched junction bases numbered 6, after V lost 4 bases and J lost 3 bases. The CDR3 is 15 residues long. Germline V lookup: CDR1 SGHRS, CDR2 YFSETQ. The DNA of the CDR3 is TGCGCCAGCAGCCCGCCAGCGGGGGACTACAATGAGCAGTTCTTC. Translated, it gives CASSPPAGDYNEQFF.

This clone was found a few times. V and J are TRBV4-1 and TRBJ2-3; possibly TRBD1 for D (6 bases). This CDR3 spans 15 amino acids. The ends were cut back, 1 base at V and 4 bases at J, with 12 bases in the middle. CDR1 and CDR2 from the germline V gene are MGHRA and YSYEKL. The CDR3 DNA reads TGCGCCAGCAGCCAAGGTTCCCAGGGGCCAGATACGCAGTATTTT. Protein sequence: CASSQGSQGPDTQYF.

V is TRBV30 and J is TRBJ2-1, with 8 bases identical to TRBD1. Germline V CDR1 and CDR2: GTSNPN, SVGIG (reference sequence). Trimming cost V 5 bases and J 5 bases; bases outside gene matches: 8. The CDR3 is 14 amino acids. The CDR3 protein is CAWAGQGINNEQFF. DNA for the CDR3: TGTGCCTGGGCCGGACAGGGAATTAACAATGAGCAGTTCTTC.

This chain connects TRBV5-1 to TRBJ2-3; possible D gene TRBD2, 5 bases. This CDR3 has 11 amino acids. V lost 4 bases and J lost 5, with 5 bases in between. From germline, CDR1 is SGHRS and CDR2 YFSETQ. The CDR3 here is CASSAGDTQYF. The CDR3 nucleotides read TGCGCCAGCAGCGCGGGAGATACGCAGTATTTT.

The V gene is TRBV7-2, the J gene TRBJ1-5; D not certain. This CDR3 has 15 residues. V was trimmed by 5 bases and J by 2 bases, leaving 13 bases between them. CDR1 is SGHTA, CDR2 FQGNSA, per germline. The CDR3 protein is CASSPSDQGNQPQHF. The CDR3 DNA reads TGTGCCAGCAGCCCATCGGACCAGGGCAATCAGCCCCAGCATTTT.

This clone was seen only a few times. In DNA, the CDR3 is TGCAGTGCAGGTCAGCCCCAGCATTTT. Translated: CSAGQPQHF. The chain employs TRBV20-1 and TRBJ1-5; D uncertain. The length of the CDR3 is 9 residues. V lost 6 bases and J 6 bases, leaving 3 bases between the germline ends. Germline CDR1 reads DFQATT; CDR2 reads SNEGSKA (reference sequence).

This clone was detected only once. This rearrangement joins TRBV2 to TRBJ2-5; D may be TRBD2 (6 bases). Trimming cost V 7 bases and J 2 bases, with 11 bases left between them. The germline V gene encodes CDR1 SNHLY and CDR2 FYNNEI. The CDR3 loop spans 13 amino acids. This chain's CDR3 is CASIRDLQETQYF. DNA for the CDR3: TGTGCCAGCATCCGGGACTTGCAAGAGACCCAGTACTTC. The whole variable domain, remainder taken from reference TRBV2 and TRBJ2-5, is EPEVTQTPSHQVTQMGQEVILRCVPISNHLYFYWYRQILGQKVEFLVSFYNNEISEKSEIFDDQFSVERPDGSNFTLKIRSTKLEDSAMYFCASIRDLQETQYFGPGTRLLVL.

This clone turned up a few times. J is TRBJ1-5 and V is TRBV5-6; TRBD1 might be the D (6 bases). Deletions cut 0 bases from V and 0 bases from J, with 7 bases between. This CDR3 is built from 15 residues. CDR1 and CDR2 (germline): SGHDT, YYEEEE. For the CDR3, the DNA is TGTGCCAGCAGCTTGGGACAGGCTAGCAATCAGCCCCAGCATTTT. Amino acid sequence: CASSLGQASNQPQHF.

This chain joins TRBV7-9 and TRBJ1-4, with D unresolved. The germline V and J ends were trimmed by 4 bases and 5 bases, with 14 bases remaining between them. CDR3 size: 15 residues. The V gene's germline CDR1 is SEHNR and CDR2 FQNEAQ (reference sequence). This CDR3 reads CASSSGVVRNEKLFF. The CDR3 DNA reads as TGTGCCAGCAGCTCCGGGGTTGTCCGAAATGAAAAACTGTTTTTT.

The chain is built from TRBV5-6 and TRBJ2-7; D is ambiguous. Germline loops: CDR1 SGHDT, CDR2 YYEEEE. V gave up 7 bases and J gave up 0 bases, with 14 bases separating them. The CDR3 has 14 residues. Here the CDR3 DNA reads TGTGCCAGCTGCATCGGGTCGAGCTCCTACGAGCAGTACTTC. Protein sequence: CASCIGSSSYEQYF.

This clone was detected once. This rearrangement joins TRBV29-1 to TRBJ1-1; 8 bases fit TRBD1. Trimming cost V 4 bases and J 5 bases; bases outside gene matches: 9. The CDR3 spans 14 residues. Germline-derived CDR1 and CDR2 are SQVTM and ANQGSEA. CDR3 sequence: CSVGKRQGTTEAFF. The CDR3 coding sequence is TGCAGCGTTGGGAAGCGACAGGGGACGACTGAAGCTTTCTTT.

The J gene is TRBJ1-2, the V gene TRBV7-9; tentatively, D is TRBD1 (5 bases). CDR1 SEHNR and CDR2 FQNEAQ come from the germline V gene (reference sequence). The V end lost 9 bases, the J end lost 3 bases, and 17 bases lay between the germline ends. This CDR3 contains 14 residues. The CDR3 sequence is CASNDEGRDYGYTF. In DNA, the CDR3 is TGTGCCAGTAATGACGAGGGGCGAGACTATGGCTACACCTTC.

The chain uses TRBV30 and TRBJ2-7; 7 bases agree with TRBD1. CDR1 and CDR2 (germline): GTSNPN, SVGIG (reference sequence). The CDR3 consists of 14 residues. V lost 4 bases to trimming and J lost 4 bases; unmatched junction nucleotides: 10. The CDR3 is CAWTQVGRGYEQYF. The DNA for the CDR3 is TGTGCCTGGACCCAGGTGGGCAGGGGGTACGAGCAGTACTTC.

The chain employs TRBV18 and TRBJ2-7; 11 bases are a match to TRBD1. CDR3 size: 14 residues. The junction had 1 base not matched to a gene; V was cut back by 3 bases and J by 3 bases. CDR1 and CDR2 (germline): KGHSH, LQKENI. Here the CDR3 reads CASSPGTGGYEQYF. CDR3 DNA sequence: TGTGCCAGCTCACCCGGGACAGGGGGCTACGAGCAGTACTTC.

This clone was seen a handful of times. The V gene is TRBV4-1, the J gene TRBJ2-3, with 8 bases fitting TRBD1. The CDR3 length is 16 residues. V was pared by 5 bases and J by 2 bases, with 9 bases of the junction left unmatched. Germline V gene lookup returns CDR1 MGHRA and CDR2 YSYEKL. The CDR3, as DNA: TGCGCCAGCAGCACAAGTGGCAGGGGGCTCACAGATACGCAGTATTTT. It is translated as CASSTSGRGLTDTQYF.

This sequence joins TRBV27 and TRBJ1-5; possible D gene TRBD1, 5 bases. The CDR3 runs to 17 residues. V was clipped by 8 bases and J by 0 bases, with 20 bases between them. Germline assignment: CDR1 MNHEY and CDR2 SMNVEV (reference sequence). The CDR3 loop reads CASRLRGNTYSNQPQHF. Written as DNA, the CDR3 is TGTGCCAGCCGGTTGCGGGGGAACACATATAGCAATCAGCCCCAGCATTTT.

The chain uses TRBV30 and TRBJ1-4; possibly TRBD1 for D (5 bases). The V gene's germline CDR1 is GTSNPN and CDR2 SVGIG (reference sequence). CDR3 length: 13 residues. With 3 bases removed from V and 11 bases from J, the gap between germline ends came to 16 bases. The CDR3 coding sequence is TGTGCCTGGAGGTTCGACAGAGGGGAGAAACTGTTTTTT. Its protein is CAWRFDRGEKLFF.

The chain combines TRBV29-1 with TRBJ2-1; 9 bases fit TRBD1. CDR1 is SQVTM, CDR2 ANQGSEA, per germline. This CDR3 is 12 amino acids long. With 7 bases clipped from V and 6 bases from J, the junction kept 4 bases outside the gene matches. CDR3 DNA: TGCAGCGCTGTACAGGGGGCCAATGAGCAGTTCTTC. Protein: CSAVQGANEQFF.

The V call is TRBV30, the J call TRBJ2-7; TRBD2 might be the D (6 bases). Germline V gene data show CDR1 as GTSNPN and CDR2 as SVGIG (reference sequence). The CDR3 is 12 residues long. V was pared by 4 bases and J by 10 bases, with 17 bases between. CDR3 residues: CAWNRADGGQYF. In nucleotides, the CDR3 is TGTGCCTGGAACCGGGCCGACGGGGGACAGTACTTC.

The V call is TRBV6-1, the J call TRBJ1-2; D gene ambiguous. V was shortened by 7 bases and J by 3 bases, with 3 bases between the two germline ends. CDR1 and CDR2 (germline): MNHNS, SASEGT. This CDR3 is 10 amino acids long. CDR3 in amino acids: CASKDYGYTF. The CDR3 DNA sequence: TGTGCCAGCAAGGACTATGGCTACACCTTC.

The chain links TRBV29-1 to TRBJ2-7, with 8 bases aligning to TRBD1. The V gene's germline CDR1 is SQVTM and CDR2 ANQGSEA. This CDR3 contains 12 residues. V was clipped by 7 bases and J by 2 bases; unmatched bases: 4. The CDR3 nucleotides are TGCAGCGCTCGGGACAGGACCTACGAGCAGTACTTC. Amino acids: CSARDRTYEQYF.

The rearrangement joins TRBV5-4 to TRBJ2-7; D could derive from TRBD1 or TRBD2 (5 bases each). V gave up 4 bases and J gave up 0 bases, with 20 bases separating them. The CDR3 runs 17 residues. Germline lookup yields CDR1 SGHNT and CDR2 YYREEE (reference sequence). The CDR3 sequence is CASSQLYGASSSYEQYF. DNA of the CDR3: TGTGCCAGCAGCCAACTGTACGGGGCCTCGAGCTCCTACGAGCAGTACTTC.

The chain carries TRBV7-9 and TRBJ1-1; no definite D call. There are 13 residues in the CDR3. Deletions cut 5 bases from V and 5 bases from J, with 12 bases between. Germline V gene data show CDR1 as SEHNR and CDR2 as FQNEAQ (reference sequence). CDR3 sequence reads: CASSPVAGTEAFF. The CDR3, as DNA: TGTGCCAGCAGCCCCGTGGCGGGGACTGAAGCTTTCTTT.

In its sample, this clone was seen once. The V call is TRBV14, the J call TRBJ2-1, with TRBD2 matching over 11 bases. This CDR3 region has 14 residues. Germline CDR1 reads SGHDN; CDR2 reads FVKESK. Germline trimming cut 4 bases from V and 13 bases from J; bases unmatched to any gene: 9. The CDR3 DNA is TGTGCCAGCAGCCGCCTTACTAGCGGGGGCCTTCAGTTCTTC. This gives the protein CASSRLTSGGLQFF. Supplemented by reference TRBV14 and TRBJ2-1, the full variable domain reads EAGVTQFPSHSVIEKGQTVTLRCDPISGHDNLYWYRRVMGKEIKFLLHFVKESKQDESGMPNNRFLAERTGGTYSTLKVQPAELEDSGVYFCASSRLTSGGLQFFGPGTRLTVL.

The CDR3 loop is CASSQAAGATDTQYF. DNA of the CDR3: TGTGCCAGCAGCCAAGCTGCGGGGGCCACAGATACGCAGTATTTT. This rearrangement joins TRBV4-2 to TRBJ2-3, with D perhaps matching TRBD2 (7 bases). The germline V and J ends were trimmed by 1 base and 2 bases, with 10 bases remaining between them. CDR1 LGHNA and CDR2 YNFKEQ come from the germline V gene. The CDR3 runs to 15 residues.